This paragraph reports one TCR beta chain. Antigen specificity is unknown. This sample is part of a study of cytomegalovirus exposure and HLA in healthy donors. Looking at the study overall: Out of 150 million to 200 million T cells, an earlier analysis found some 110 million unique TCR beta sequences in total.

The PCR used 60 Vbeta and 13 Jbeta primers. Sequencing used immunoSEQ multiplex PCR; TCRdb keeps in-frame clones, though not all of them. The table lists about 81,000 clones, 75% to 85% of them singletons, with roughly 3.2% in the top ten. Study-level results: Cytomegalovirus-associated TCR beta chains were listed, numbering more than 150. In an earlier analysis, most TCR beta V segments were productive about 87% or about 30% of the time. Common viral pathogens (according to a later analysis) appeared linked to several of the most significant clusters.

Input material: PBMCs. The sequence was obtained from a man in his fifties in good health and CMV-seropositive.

DNA of the CDR3: TGTGCCAGCAGCCGTTTGAGCGACTCCTACAATGAGCAGTTCTTC. It specifies CASSRLSDSYNEQFF. The V call is TRBV4-2, the J call TRBJ2-1; D gene uncertain. V lost 4 bases and J 0 bases, leaving 10 bases between the germline ends. This CDR3 has 15 residues. Germline lookup yields CDR1 LGHNA and CDR2 YNFKEQ.